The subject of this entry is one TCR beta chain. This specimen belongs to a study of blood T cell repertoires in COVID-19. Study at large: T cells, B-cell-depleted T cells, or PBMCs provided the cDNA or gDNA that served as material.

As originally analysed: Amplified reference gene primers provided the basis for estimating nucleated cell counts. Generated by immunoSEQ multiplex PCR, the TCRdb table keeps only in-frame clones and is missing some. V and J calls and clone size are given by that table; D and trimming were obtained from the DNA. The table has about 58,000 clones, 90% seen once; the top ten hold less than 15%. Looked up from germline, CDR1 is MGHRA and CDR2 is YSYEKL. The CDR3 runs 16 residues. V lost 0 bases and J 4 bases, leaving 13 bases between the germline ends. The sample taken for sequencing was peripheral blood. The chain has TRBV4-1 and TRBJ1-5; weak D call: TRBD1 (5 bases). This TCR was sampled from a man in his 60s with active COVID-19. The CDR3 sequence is CASSQDQGGLNQPQHF. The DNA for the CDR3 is TGCGCCAGCAGCCAAGATCAGGGAGGGCTGAATCAGCCCCAGCATTTT.